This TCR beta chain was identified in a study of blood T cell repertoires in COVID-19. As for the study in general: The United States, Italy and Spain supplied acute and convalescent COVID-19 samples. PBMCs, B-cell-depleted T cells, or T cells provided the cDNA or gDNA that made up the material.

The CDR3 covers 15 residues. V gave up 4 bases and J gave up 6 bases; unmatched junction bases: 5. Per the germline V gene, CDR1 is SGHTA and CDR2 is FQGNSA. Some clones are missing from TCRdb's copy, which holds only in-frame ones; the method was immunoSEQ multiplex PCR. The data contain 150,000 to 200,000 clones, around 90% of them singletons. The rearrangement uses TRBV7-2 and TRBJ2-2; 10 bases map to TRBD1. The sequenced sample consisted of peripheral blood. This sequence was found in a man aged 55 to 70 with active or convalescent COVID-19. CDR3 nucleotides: TGTGCCAGCAGCTCAAGACAGGGGGCAGCCGGGGAGCTGTTTTTT. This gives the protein CASSSRQGAAGELFF.